This T cell receptor (beta chain) emerged from a study of robustness of blood B and T cell sequencing (dated by TCRdb to 2016 to 2019). About the investigation overall: The goal of the study was to figure out the amount of peripheral blood required to reliably characterize the TCRbeta and IgG repertoires of an individual. In each of the roughly eleven independently drawn blood samples, both the TCRbeta and the IgG repertoires were quantified. As technical replicates, two replicate TCRbeta cDNA libraries were made from one shared RNA pool taken from a single 10 ml draw.

Receptor libraries were prepared by PCR. Reads for this sample came from an Illumina MiSeq. Synthesis of cDNA relied on SMARTScribe reverse transcriptase together with a 5' template-switch oligo that added a universal priming site. Each cDNA molecule was tagged by a 12-nucleotide random unique molecular identifier (UMI) carried on the template-switch oligo. During reverse transcription, TCRbeta transcripts were targeted using chain-specific reverse primers. Residual template-switch adapters were removed by uracil DNA glycosylase treatment, and cDNA was purified using a Qiagen MinElute kit. For the first PCR, KAPA HiFi HotStart ReadyMix was used for around 25 cycles, with amplification split across four 50 ul reactions containing step-out primers. Products of the first-round PCR were gel-purified before additional amplification. Illumina Nextera adapters were attached in a second PCR of 7 to 8 cycles, and the libraries were then purified and pooled. A 50-nucleotide 5' read captured the UMI barcode for each TCRbeta molecule. In the paper's pipeline: Using the MIGEC toolkit, reads were grouped by UMI into consensus reads. Forward and reverse consensus reads were merged with PEAR to produce final reads. A custom decontamination script removed identical UMI-sequence pairs shared across libraries, treating them as cross-sample contamination. MIGMAP, a wrapper around IgBLAST, was used to carry out V(D)J assignment and CDR3 extraction. A TCR clonotype was defined by an identical V gene, J gene and CDR3 amino acid sequence; no sequencing was done for CDR1 and CDR2. Through fastp at Q25 and MiXCR, TCRdb rebuilt clones from the public reads, retaining in-frame beta chains. Each entry merges the rows of one CDR3 protein and shows their most common DNA and genes. Clone size and V and J calls follow TCRdb, not the original study. Recorded for this sample are some 1,600 distinct CDR3 sequences; less than 60% of them occurred a single time. The ten biggest clones cover less than 50% of the sample.

Broader findings and caveats from the paper: Every single 10 ml sample contained the 1,000 most abundant TCRbeta clonotypes from the pooled draws. Across technical replicate libraries, almost 95% of the top 10,000 TCRbeta clonotypes in one library were also found in the other. Evidence of cross-contamination, likely caused by batch processing, was seen in one pair of TCRbeta libraries, and the UMI-sequence pairs shared between the two libraries were removed. Combining 3 or 4 tubes (roughly 27-45 ml blood) brought coverage of the top 10,000 TCRbeta clonotypes close to saturation. A full plateau was not reached by TCRbeta rarefaction curves, suggesting under-sequencing or many low-abundance clonotypes. Overlap of rare TCRbeta clonotypes did not improve with pooling tubes, implying much larger blood volumes would be needed to capture them. Because EDTA tubes had to be fractionated immediately, the use of EDTA tubes in multi-site collections was limited.

On this clonotype itself: Its antigen target is currently unknown. No much larger clone exists at a distance of one base, and base qualities are not known.

TCRbeta repertoires were quantified from mRNA rather than genomic DNA, which captures expressed receptors. Leukocytes from the buffy coat were collected into Trizol, and RNA was extracted using the Direct-zol RNA MiniPrep Plus kit with no cell sorting. To separate plasma, buffy coat and red blood cells, EDTA blood tubes were immediately centrifuged at 4 degrees C. Sequenced input: peripheral blood. This TCR was recovered from a human donor in good health.

CDR3 sequence: CASSISGTSDNEQFF. The sequence in DNA is TGTGCCAGCAGCATATCAGGGACATCGGACAATGAGCAGTTCTTC. The V gene is TRBV7-9 and the J gene is TRBJ2-1; tentative D gene TRBD1, with 6 bases matching. The CDR3 runs 15 amino acids, cysteine and phenylalanine included. This entry keeps only the CDR3 DNA: 45 bases, framed from base 1. The V and J ends are trimmed by 5 bases and 5 bases, leaving 16 bases between them. Sequences SEHNR (CDR1) and FQNEAQ (CDR2) are obtained from the germline V gene (reference sequence).